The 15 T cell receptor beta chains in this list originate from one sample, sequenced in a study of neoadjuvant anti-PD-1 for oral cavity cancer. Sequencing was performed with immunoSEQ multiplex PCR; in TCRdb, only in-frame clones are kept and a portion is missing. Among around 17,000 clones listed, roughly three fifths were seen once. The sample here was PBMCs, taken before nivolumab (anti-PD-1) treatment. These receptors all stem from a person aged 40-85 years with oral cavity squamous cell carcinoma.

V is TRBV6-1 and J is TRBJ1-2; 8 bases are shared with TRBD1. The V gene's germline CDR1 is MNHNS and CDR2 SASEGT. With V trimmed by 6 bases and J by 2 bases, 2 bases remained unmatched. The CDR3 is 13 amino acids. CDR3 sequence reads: CASRGDRNYGYTF. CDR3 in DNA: TGTGCCAGCAGGGGGGACAGGAACTATGGCTACACCTTC.

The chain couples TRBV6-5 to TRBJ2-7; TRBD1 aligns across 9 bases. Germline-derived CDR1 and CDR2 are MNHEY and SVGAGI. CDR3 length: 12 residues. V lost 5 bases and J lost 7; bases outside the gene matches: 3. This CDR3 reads CASSETGGEQYF. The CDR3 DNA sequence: TGTGCCAGCAGTGAGACAGGGGGAGAGCAGTACTTC.

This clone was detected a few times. The CDR3: CASSRLSNEQFF. For the CDR3, the DNA is TGTGCCAGCAGCCGACTATCCAATGAGCAGTTCTTC. The rearrangement links TRBV2 to TRBJ2-1; a possible D gene is TRBD2 (5 bases). The CDR3 covers 12 residues. Per the germline V gene, CDR1 is SNHLY and CDR2 is FYNNEI. V was clipped by 6 bases and J by 6 bases, with 9 bases between them.

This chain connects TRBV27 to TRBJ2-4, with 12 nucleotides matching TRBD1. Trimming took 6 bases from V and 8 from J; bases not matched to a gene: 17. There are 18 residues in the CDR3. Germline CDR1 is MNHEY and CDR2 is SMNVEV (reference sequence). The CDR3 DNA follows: TGTGCCAGCAGACTTCTGAAGGGACAGGGGGCGGTCGTTGACATTCAGTACTTC. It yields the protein CASRLLKGQGAVVDIQYF.

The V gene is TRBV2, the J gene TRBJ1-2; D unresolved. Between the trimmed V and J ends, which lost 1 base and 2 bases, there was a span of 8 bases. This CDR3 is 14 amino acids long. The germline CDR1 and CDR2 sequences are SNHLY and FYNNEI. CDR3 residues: CASSEGKTNYGYTF. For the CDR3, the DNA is TGTGCCAGCAGTGAAGGGAAGACCAACTATGGCTACACCTTC.

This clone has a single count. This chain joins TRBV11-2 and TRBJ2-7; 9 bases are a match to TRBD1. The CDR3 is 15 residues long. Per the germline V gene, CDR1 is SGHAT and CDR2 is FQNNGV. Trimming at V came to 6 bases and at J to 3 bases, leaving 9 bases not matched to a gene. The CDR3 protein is CASSRPGQGVYEQYF. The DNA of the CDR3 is TGTGCCAGCAGTCGACCGGGACAGGGCGTCTACGAGCAGTACTTC.

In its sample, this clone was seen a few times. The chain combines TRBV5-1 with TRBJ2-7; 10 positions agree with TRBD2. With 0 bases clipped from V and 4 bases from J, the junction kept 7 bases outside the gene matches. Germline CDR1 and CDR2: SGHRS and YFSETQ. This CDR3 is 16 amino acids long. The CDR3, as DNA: TGCGCCAGCAGCTTGGGTTCGGCTAGCGGGAGTTACGAGCAGTACTTC. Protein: CASSLGSASGSYEQYF.

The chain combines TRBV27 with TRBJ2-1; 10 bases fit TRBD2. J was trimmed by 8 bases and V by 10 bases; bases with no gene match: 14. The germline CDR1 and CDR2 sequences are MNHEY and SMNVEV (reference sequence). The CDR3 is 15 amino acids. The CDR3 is CATLPAGGGRDEQFF. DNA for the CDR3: TGTGCCACCCTGCCAGCGGGAGGGGGGCGCGATGAGCAGTTCTTC.

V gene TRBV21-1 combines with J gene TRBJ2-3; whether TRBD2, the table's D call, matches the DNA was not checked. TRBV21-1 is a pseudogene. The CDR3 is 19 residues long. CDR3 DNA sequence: TGTGCCAGCAGCAAAGAACAGCGGGAGGGCCGGTCCAGCACAGATACGCAGTATTTT. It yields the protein CASSKEQREGRSSTDTQYF.

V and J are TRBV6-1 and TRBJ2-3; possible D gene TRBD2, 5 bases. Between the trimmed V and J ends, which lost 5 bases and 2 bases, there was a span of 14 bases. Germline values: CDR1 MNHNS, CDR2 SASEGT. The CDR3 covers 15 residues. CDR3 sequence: CASSFLAFYTDTQYF. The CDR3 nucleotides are TGTGCCAGCAGTTTCCTAGCCTTTTACACAGATACGCAGTATTTT.

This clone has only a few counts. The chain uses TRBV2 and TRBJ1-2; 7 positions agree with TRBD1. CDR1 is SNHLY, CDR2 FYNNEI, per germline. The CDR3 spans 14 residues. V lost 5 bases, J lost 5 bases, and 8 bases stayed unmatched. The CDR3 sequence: CASSLGQDWYGYTF. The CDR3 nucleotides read TGTGCCAGCAGTCTTGGACAGGACTGGTATGGCTACACCTTC.

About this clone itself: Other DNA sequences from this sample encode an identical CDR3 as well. CDR3 sequence (DNA): TGTGCCAGCAGGTCTAACTCCTACGAGCAGTACTTC. This gives the protein CASRSNSYEQYF. The chain uses TRBV2 and TRBJ2-7; unclear D gene. The CDR3 runs 12 residues. The V and J ends lost 6 bases and 0 bases respectively, with 6 bases between them. Germline-derived CDR1 and CDR2 are SNHLY and FYNNEI. The full variable domain, its missing parts supplied by reference TRBV2 and TRBJ2-7, is EPEVTQTPSHQVTQMGQEVILRCVPISNHLYFYWYRQILGQKVEFLVSFYNNEISEKSEIFDDQFSVERPDGSNFTLKIRSTKLEDSAMYFCASRSNSYEQYFGPGTRLTVT.

This CDR3 reads CASTGGGQAAYEQYF. The CDR3 nucleotides are TGTGCCAGCACTGGAGGGGGACAGGCCGCCTACGAGCAGTACTTC. The chain recombines TRBV2 with TRBJ2-7, with TRBD1 matching over 8 bases. CDR1 SNHLY and CDR2 FYNNEI come from the germline V gene. The CDR3 runs to 15 residues. Unmatched junction bases numbered 10, after V lost 7 bases and J lost 2 bases. Combining the CDR3 with reference TRBV2 and TRBJ2-7 gives the whole variable domain EPEVTQTPSHQVTQMGQEVILRCVPISNHLYFYWYRQILGQKVEFLVSFYNNEISEKSEIFDDQFSVERPDGSNFTLKIRSTKLEDSAMYFCASTGGGQAAYEQYFGPGTRLTVT.

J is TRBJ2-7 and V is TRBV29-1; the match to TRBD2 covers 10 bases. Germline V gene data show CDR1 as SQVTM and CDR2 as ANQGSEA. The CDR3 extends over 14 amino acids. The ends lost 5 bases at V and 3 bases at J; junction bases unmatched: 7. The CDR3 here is CSVHLSGRDYEQYF. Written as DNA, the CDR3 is TGCAGCGTTCACCTAAGCGGGAGGGACTACGAGCAGTACTTC.

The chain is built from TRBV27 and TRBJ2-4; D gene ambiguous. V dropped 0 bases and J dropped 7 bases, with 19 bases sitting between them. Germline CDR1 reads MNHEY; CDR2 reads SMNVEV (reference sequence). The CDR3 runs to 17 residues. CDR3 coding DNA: TGTGCCAGCAGTTTATCAGTGCCGTGGCAGGTCGGGAACATTCAGTACTTC. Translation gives CASSLSVPWQVGNIQYF.